The clone carrying this TCR beta chain occurred a few times. The antigen is unknown. The authors diagnosed from clinical symptoms, serum thyroxine, TRAb, thyroid ultrasound and orbital computed tomography. TCR beta CDR3 amplification used RNA transcripts. The first round was an RT-PCR with HTBI primers, and the second round was a multiplex PCR. TCRdb reanalysed the multiplex PCR reads using MiXCR and keeps one entry per CDR3 protein. This table holds 500,000 to 700,000 distinct CDR3 sequences, under 40% found once. This sample is part of a study of Graves' ophthalmopathy and Graves' hyperthyroidism. In the study overall: In this cohort's terms, stable hyperthyroidism meant no ophthalmopathy by 18 months of follow-up. Study-wide results and limits: Appearing in blood as well were most expanded thyroid clonotypes above 0.001 frequency.

The CDR3 totals 16 residues. CDR1 and CDR2 from the germline V gene are SGHAT and FQNNGV. V lost 8 bases and J 0 bases, leaving 20 bases between the germline ends. The source is an adult man with Graves' hyperthyroidism. The chain carries TRBV11-2 and TRBJ2-7; D is unclear. The sample consisted of peripheral blood or thyroid tissue (not recorded which). This CDR3 is CASSPLSRASSYEQYF. Written as DNA, the CDR3 is TGTGCCAGCTCACCCCTCAGTCGGGCGAGCTCCTACGAGCAGTACTTC.